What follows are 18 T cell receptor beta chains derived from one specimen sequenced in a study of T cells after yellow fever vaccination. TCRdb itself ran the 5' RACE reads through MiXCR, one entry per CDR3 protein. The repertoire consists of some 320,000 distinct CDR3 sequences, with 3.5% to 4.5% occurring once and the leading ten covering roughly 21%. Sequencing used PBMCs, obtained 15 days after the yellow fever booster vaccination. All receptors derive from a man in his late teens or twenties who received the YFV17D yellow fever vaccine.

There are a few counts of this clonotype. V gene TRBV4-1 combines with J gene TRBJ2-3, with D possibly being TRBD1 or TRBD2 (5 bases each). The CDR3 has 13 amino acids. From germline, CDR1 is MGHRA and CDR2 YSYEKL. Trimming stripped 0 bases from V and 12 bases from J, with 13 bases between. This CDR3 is CASSQDRQGVQYF. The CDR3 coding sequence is TGCGCCAGCAGCCAAGATCGTCAGGGAGTTCAGTATTTT.

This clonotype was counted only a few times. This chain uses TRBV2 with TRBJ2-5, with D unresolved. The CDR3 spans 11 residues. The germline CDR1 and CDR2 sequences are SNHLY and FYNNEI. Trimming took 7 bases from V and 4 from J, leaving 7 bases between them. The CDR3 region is CASTQLETQYF. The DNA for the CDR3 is TGTGCCAGCACACAGTTAGAGACCCAGTACTTC.

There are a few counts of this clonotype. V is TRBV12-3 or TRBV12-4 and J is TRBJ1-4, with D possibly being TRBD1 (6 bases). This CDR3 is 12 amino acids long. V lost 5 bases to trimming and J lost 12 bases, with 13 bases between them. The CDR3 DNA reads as TGTGCCAGCAGTAACCCTGGGGGGCAACTGTTTTTT. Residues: CASSNPGGQLFF.

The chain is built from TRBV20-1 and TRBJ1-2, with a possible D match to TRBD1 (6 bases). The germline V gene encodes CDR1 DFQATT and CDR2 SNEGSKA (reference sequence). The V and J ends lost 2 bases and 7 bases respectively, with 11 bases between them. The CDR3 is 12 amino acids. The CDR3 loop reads CSARWTVPGYTF. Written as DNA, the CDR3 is TGCAGTGCTAGATGGACAGTTCCTGGCTACACCTTC.

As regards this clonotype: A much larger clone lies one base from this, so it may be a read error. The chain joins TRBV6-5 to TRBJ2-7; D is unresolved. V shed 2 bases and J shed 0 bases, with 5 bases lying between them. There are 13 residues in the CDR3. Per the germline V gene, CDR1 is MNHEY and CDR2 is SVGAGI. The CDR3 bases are TGTGCCAGCAGTTACGGGATCTCCTACGAGCAGTACGTC. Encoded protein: CASSYGISYEQYV.

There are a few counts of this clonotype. The CDR3 coding sequence is TGTGCCATCCGAGGGACCGATGGGGAGCAGTACGTC. This gives the protein CAIRGTDGEQYV. This chain uses TRBV10-3 with TRBJ2-7; D might be TRBD1 or TRBD2, each matching 5 bases. Trimming took off 8 bases at V and 7 bases at J, with 15 bases between the two ends. The germline gives CDR1 ENHRY, CDR2 SYGVKD. The CDR3 length is 12 residues.

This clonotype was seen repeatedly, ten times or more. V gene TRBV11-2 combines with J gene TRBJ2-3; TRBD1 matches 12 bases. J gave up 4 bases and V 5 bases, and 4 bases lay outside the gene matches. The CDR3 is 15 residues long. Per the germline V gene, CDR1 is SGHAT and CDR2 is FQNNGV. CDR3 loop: CASSVGTGGADTQYF. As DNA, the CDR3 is TGTGCCAGCAGCGTAGGGACAGGGGGCGCAGATACGCAGTATTTT.

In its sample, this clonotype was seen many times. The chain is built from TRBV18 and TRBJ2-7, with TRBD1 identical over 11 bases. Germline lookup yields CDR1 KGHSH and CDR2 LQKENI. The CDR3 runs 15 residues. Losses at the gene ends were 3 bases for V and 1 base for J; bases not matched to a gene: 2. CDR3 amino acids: CASSPGQGGSYEQYV. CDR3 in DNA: TGTGCCAGCTCACCGGGACAGGGGGGGTCCTACGAGCAGTACGTC.

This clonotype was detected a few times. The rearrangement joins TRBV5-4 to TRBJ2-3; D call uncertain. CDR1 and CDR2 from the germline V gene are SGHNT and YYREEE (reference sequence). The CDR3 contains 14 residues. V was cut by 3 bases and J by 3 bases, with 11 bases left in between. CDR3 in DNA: TGTGCCAGCAGCTGGCCGCTAGAAACAGATACGCAGTATTTT. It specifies CASSWPLETDTQYF.

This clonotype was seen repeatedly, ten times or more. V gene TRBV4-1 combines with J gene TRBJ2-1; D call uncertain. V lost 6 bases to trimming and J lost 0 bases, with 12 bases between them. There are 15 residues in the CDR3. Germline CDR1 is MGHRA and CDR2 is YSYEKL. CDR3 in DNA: TGCGCCAGCAGACCCGTCCTGAGCTCCTACAATGAGCAGTTCTTC. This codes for CASRPVLSSYNEQFF.

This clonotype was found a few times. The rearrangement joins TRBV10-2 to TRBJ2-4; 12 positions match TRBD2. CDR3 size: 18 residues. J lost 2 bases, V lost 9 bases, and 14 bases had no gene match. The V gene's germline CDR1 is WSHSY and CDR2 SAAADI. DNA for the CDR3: TGCGCCAGTCTCGAGAGGCTAGCGGGGGGGCAGTCCAAAAACATTCAGTACTTC. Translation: CASLERLAGGQSKNIQYF.

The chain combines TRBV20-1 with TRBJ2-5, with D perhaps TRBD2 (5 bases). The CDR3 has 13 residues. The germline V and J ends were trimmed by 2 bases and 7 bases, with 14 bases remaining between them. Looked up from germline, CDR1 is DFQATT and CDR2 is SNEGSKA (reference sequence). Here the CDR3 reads CSARSGVEGTQYF. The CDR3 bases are TGCAGTGCTAGATCCGGGGTCGAGGGGACCCAGTACTTC.

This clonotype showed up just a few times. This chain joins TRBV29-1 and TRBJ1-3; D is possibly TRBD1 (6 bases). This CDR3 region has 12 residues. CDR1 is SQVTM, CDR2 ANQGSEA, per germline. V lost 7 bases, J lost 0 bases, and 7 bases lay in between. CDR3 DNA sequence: TGCAGCGGCAGGGGCTCTGGAAACACCATATATTTT. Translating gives CSGRGSGNTIYF.

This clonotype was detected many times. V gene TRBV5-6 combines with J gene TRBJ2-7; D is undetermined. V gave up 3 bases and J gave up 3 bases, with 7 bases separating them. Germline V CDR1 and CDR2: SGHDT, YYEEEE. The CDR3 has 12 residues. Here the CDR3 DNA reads TGTGCCAGCAGCTGGGCTGGCTACGAGCAGTACGTC. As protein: CASSWAGYEQYV.

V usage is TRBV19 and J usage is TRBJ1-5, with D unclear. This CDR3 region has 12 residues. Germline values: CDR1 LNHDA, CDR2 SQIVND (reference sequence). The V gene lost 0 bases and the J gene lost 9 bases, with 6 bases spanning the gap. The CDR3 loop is CASSIDGGPQHF. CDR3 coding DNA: TGTGCCAGTAGTATAGATGGTGGGCCCCAGCATTTT. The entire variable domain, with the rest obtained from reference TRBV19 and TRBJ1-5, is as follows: DGGITQSPKYLFRKEGQNVTLSCEQNLNHDAMYWYRQDPGQGLRLIYYSQIVNDFQKGDIAEGYSVSREKKESFPLTVTSAQKNPTAFYLCASSIDGGPQHFGDGTRLSIL.

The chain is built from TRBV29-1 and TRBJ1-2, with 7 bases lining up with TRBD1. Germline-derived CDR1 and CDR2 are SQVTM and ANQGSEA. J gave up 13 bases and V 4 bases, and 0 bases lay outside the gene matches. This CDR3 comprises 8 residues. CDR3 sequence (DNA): TGCAGCGTTGGGGACAGCACCTTC. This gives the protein CSVGDSTF.

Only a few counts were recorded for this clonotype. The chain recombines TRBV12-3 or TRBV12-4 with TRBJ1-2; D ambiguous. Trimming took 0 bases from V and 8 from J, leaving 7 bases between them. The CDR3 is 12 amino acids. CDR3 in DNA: TGTGCCAGCAGTTTAGCCAGGAACGGCTACACCTTC. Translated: CASSLARNGYTF.

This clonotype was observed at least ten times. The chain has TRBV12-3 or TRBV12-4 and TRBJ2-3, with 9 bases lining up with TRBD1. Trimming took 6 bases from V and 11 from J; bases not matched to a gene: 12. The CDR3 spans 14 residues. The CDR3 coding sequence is TGTGCCAGCAGGTGGACAGGGGCCGTATTCAGGCAGTATTTT. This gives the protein CASRWTGAVFRQYF.